This TCR beta chain is from a study of T cell responses to AZD1222 COVID-19 vaccine. Profiling relied on immunoSEQ multiplex PCR, and the TCRdb table lists in-frame clones only, not all of them. The profile shows tens of thousands of clones, 80% of them singletons. Germline V gene lookup returns CDR1 SSHAT and CDR2 FNYEAQ (reference sequence). The ends lost 4 bases at V and 1 base at J; junction bases unmatched: 4. This CDR3 is 15 amino acids long. As concerns this clone: Its antigen is not identified.

Points from the study as a whole: Clonal diversity may have been underestimated in mostly white British donors. Increased Spike-specific TCR breadth and depth were observed after two AZD1222 doses. Regions left unmutated in variants are reportedly the target of nearly half of spike-specific TCRs. With dominance at 160-218 and 743-854, vaccine-associated CD4 TCRs spanned spike.

The origin of this receptor is an adult who received the AZD1222 COVID-19 vaccine. Sequenced here: peripheral blood, sampled 28 days after the second AZD1222 dose. This chain connects TRBV7-7 to TRBJ2-5, with TRBD2 identical over 9 bases. For the CDR3, the DNA is TGTGCCAGCAGCTCAAGCGGGGGGTTCCAAGAGACCCAGTACTTC. Translating it yields CASSSSGGFQETQYF.